These 15 T cell receptor beta chains share one sample of origin, sequenced in a study of T cell responses to AZD1222 COVID-19 vaccine. Generated by immunoSEQ multiplex PCR, the TCRdb table keeps only in-frame clones and is missing some. The sample records 70,000 to 90,000 clones, roughly 88% being singletons. The source was peripheral blood, collected on day 0 of AZD1222 vaccination. These TCRs come from an adult in good health.

J is TRBJ1-4 and V is TRBV7-8; D perhaps matches TRBD1 (5 bases). The CDR3 covers 15 residues. Germline lookup yields CDR1 SGHVS and CDR2 FQNEAQ. Trimming removed 5 bases from V and 7 bases from J, with 17 bases in between. The CDR3 loop reads CASSPSGDDGEKLFF. The CDR3 DNA reads as TGTGCCAGCAGCCCGTCCGGGGACGATGGTGAAAAACTGTTTTTT. The whole variable domain, remainder taken from reference TRBV7-8 and TRBJ1-4, is GAGVSQSPRYKVAKRGQDVALRCDPISGHVSLFWYQQALGQGPEFLTYFQNEAQLDKSGLPSDRFFAERPEGSVSTLKIQRTQQEDSAVYLCASSPSGDDGEKLFFGSGTQLSVL.

The chain has TRBV5-6 and TRBJ2-7; no reliable D call. The V end lost 4 bases, the J end lost 6 bases, and 11 bases lay between the germline ends. Germline loops: CDR1 SGHDT, CDR2 YYEEEE. The CDR3 is made up of 12 amino acids. CDR3 coding DNA: TGTGCCAGCAGCCGATTGATATCCGAGCAGTACTTC. This codes for CASSRLISEQYF.

The V and J genes are TRBV11-3 and TRBJ2-2; D might be TRBD1 or TRBD2, each matching 6 bases. The V gene lost 1 base and the J gene lost 3 bases, with 12 bases spanning the gap. The CDR3 consists of 16 residues. Germline V gene data show CDR1 as SGHNT and CDR2 as YENEEA. In nucleotides, the CDR3 is TGTGCCAGCAGCTTAGGGGGGGACACTTACACCGGGGAGCTGTTTTTT. This sequence encodes CASSLGGDTYTGELFF.

V and J are TRBV7-9 and TRBJ1-1; 10 bases agree with TRBD1. The trim removed 4 bases at V and 4 bases at J, leaving 9 bases unmatched. Germline assignment: CDR1 SEHNR and CDR2 FQNEAQ (reference sequence). CDR3 length: 16 residues. CDR3 residues: CASSSIGQGESTEAFF. CDR3 in DNA: TGTGCCAGCAGCTCCATCGGACAGGGGGAAAGCACTGAAGCTTTCTTT.

The rearrangement joins TRBV11-2 to TRBJ2-7; 7 bases match TRBD2. The ends lost 5 bases at V and 2 bases at J; junction bases unmatched: 12. CDR1 SGHAT and CDR2 FQNNGV come from the germline V gene. The CDR3 length is 16 residues. CDR3 sequence reads: CASSHALAETPYEQYF. The CDR3 DNA follows: TGTGCCAGCAGCCATGCGCTAGCGGAAACACCCTACGAGCAGTACTTC.

V gene TRBV3-1 (or the pseudogene TRBV3-2) combines with J gene TRBJ2-7; no firm D call. The CDR3 spans 12 residues. Germline values: CDR1 LGHDT, CDR2 YNNKEL (reference sequence). V lost 3 bases, J lost 0 bases, and 3 bases lay in between. The CDR3 nucleotides are TGTGCCAGCAGCCACGGCTCCTACGAGCAGTACTTC. Its translation: CASSHGSYEQYF.

Of note for this clone: It is likely a read error, because the conserved phenylalanine at the end of the CDR3 is missing. This chain joins TRBV30 and TRBJ1-1, with unresolved D. The CDR3 is made up of 14 amino acids. Germline loops: CDR1 GTSNPN, CDR2 SVGIG (reference sequence). V was cut by 1 base and J by 2 bases, with 11 bases left in between. The CDR3 sequence: CAWSGRRSNTEAFV. The CDR3 DNA reads as TGTGCCTGGAGTGGACGCCGGAGCAACACTGAAGCTTTCGTT.

The chain recombines TRBV18 with TRBJ2-1; D may match TRBD1 or TRBD2 (5 bases each). Germline V gene lookup returns CDR1 KGHSH and CDR2 LQKENI. Trimming left V 4 bases short and J 7 bases short, with 11 bases between. The CDR3 runs 13 residues. The CDR3 bases are TGTGCCAGCTCACTTATGGGACCAAATGAGCAGTTCTTC. Translation: CASSLMGPNEQFF.

DNA for the CDR3: TGTGCCTGGATGAGGGGGATTCGTAATTCACCCCTCCACTTT. This translates into CAWMRGIRNSPLHF. The chain employs TRBV30 and TRBJ1-6; possible D gene TRBD1, 6 bases. Germline CDR1 GTSNPN, CDR2 SVGIG (reference sequence). The ends were cut back, 4 bases at V and 6 bases at J, with 13 bases in the middle. There are 14 residues in the CDR3. Variable domain in full (rest from reference TRBV30 and TRBJ1-6): SQTIHQWPATLVQPVGSPLSLECTVEGTSNPNLYWYRQAAGRGLQLLFYSVGIGQISSEVPQNLSASRPQDRQFILSSKKLLLSDSGFYLCAWMRGIRNSPLHFGNGTRLTVT.

This clone has only one observation. The rearrangement joins TRBV5-1 to TRBJ2-3, with a weak D call TRBD2 (6 bases). Germline V gene data show CDR1 as SGHRS and CDR2 as YFSETQ. The CDR3 is made up of 15 amino acids. Deletions cut 2 bases from V and 1 base from J, with 11 bases between. CDR3 residues: CASSLWGTGTDTQYF. The DNA of the CDR3 is TGCGCCAGCAGCTTATGGGGGACTGGCACAGATACGCAGTATTTT.

This clone was counted a few times. This chain uses TRBV3-1 (or the pseudogene TRBV3-2) with TRBJ2-5; D not certain. The ends were cut back, 2 bases at V and 3 bases at J, with 1 base in the middle. The CDR3 loop spans 11 amino acids. The V gene's germline CDR1 is LGHDT and CDR2 YNNKEL (reference sequence). The CDR3, as DNA: TGTGCCAGCAGCCAAAAAGAGACCCAGTACTTC. The encoded protein is CASSQKETQYF.

V and J are TRBV11-3 and TRBJ1-2; D unresolved. The CDR3 extends over 13 amino acids. CDR1 is SGHNT and CDR2 is YENEEA in the germline V gene. V was trimmed by 3 bases and J by 5 bases, leaving 10 bases between them. CDR3 in amino acids: CASSFAGEYGYTF. CDR3 nucleotides: TGTGCCAGCAGCTTTGCCGGGGAGTATGGCTACACCTTC.

This chain connects TRBV7-3 to TRBJ2-1; TRBD2 is a possible D gene (6 bases). The CDR3 is 14 amino acids. CDR1 is SGHTA and CDR2 is FQGTGA in the germline V gene. V lost 7 bases and J 1 base, leaving 11 bases between the germline ends. The CDR3 coding sequence is TGTGCCAGCAAGGCTAGCGAGTCCTACAATGAGCAGTTCTTC. Protein: CASKASESYNEQFF.

This rearrangement joins TRBV24-1 to TRBJ2-3; D tentatively fits TRBD1 or TRBD2 (6 bases each). Germline assignment: CDR1 KGHDR and CDR2 SFDVKD. CDR3 length: 14 residues. The V and J ends lost 9 bases and 1 base respectively, with 13 bases between them. Here the CDR3 reads CATSGGLGTDTQYF. In DNA, the CDR3 is TGTGCCACCTCTGGGGGGCTCGGCACAGATACGCAGTATTTT.

V is TRBV4-2 and J is TRBJ1-1; possibly TRBD1 for D (5 bases). The CDR3 contains 14 residues. The V end lost 3 bases, the J end lost 3 bases, and 11 bases lay between the germline ends. Germline CDR1 LGHNA, CDR2 YNFKEQ. CDR3 sequence (DNA): TGTGCCAGCAGCCAGGCAGGGTCGGACACTGAAGCTTTCTTT. This encodes CASSQAGSDTEAFF.